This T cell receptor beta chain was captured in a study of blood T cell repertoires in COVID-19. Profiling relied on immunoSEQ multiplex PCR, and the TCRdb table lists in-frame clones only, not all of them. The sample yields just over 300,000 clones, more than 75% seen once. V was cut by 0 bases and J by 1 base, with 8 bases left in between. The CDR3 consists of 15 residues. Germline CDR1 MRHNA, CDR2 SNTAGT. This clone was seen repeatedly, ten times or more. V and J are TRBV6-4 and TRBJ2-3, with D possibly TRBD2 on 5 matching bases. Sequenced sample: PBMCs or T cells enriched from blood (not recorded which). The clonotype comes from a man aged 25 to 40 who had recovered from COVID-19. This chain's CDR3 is CASSDSTTGTDTQYF. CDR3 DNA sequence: TGTGCCAGCAGTGACTCGACTACCGGCACAGATACGCAGTATTTT.